This passage covers 13 T cell receptor beta chains from one sample sequenced in a study of T cells in Graves' hyperthyroidism and ophthalmopathy. TCR beta CDR3 region amplification was performed from RNA transcripts. The study used the HTBI primer set for a first-round RT-PCR of the TCR CDR3. One entry per CDR3 protein, called by TCRdb with MiXCR from the multiplex PCR reads. The table lists more than 500,000 distinct CDR3 sequences, roughly 15% of them singletons. Sequencing used blood. Receptor source: a woman aged 25 to 45 with Graves' ophthalmopathy.

This clonotype was picked up many times. CDR3 region: CASSLGYSNTEAFF. The DNA for the CDR3 is TGTGCCAGCAGCTTAGGCTACAGTAACACTGAAGCTTTCTTT. V usage is TRBV11-2 and J usage is TRBJ1-1, with D unresolved. Germline CDR1 SGHAT, CDR2 FQNNGV. Trimming stripped 1 base from V and 2 bases from J, with 8 bases between. This CDR3 is 14 amino acids long.

This CDR3 reads CSASSPSGRADDEQFF. Here the CDR3 DNA reads TGCAGTGCTTCCTCCCCTAGCGGGAGGGCCGACGATGAGCAGTTCTTC. The chain is built from TRBV20-1 and TRBJ2-1; TRBD2 agrees at 12 bases. The germline gives CDR1 DFQATT, CDR2 SNEGSKA (reference sequence). The CDR3 totals 16 residues. V lost 5 bases and J lost 8; bases outside the gene matches: 13.

This clonotype has a count of ten or more. V is TRBV7-2 and J is TRBJ2-1; maybe TRBD1 (5 bases). The length of the CDR3 is 13 residues. Germline CDR1 is SGHTA and CDR2 is FQGNSA. Between the trimmed V and J ends, which lost 1 base and 10 bases, there was a span of 11 bases. The CDR3 coding sequence is TGTGCCAGCAGCTTAGTGGCAGGGTGGGAGCAGTTCTTC. Residues: CASSLVAGWEQFF.

This rearrangement joins TRBV20-1 to TRBJ2-7; D not resolved. Germline CDR1 and CDR2: DFQATT and SNEGSKA (reference sequence). The V and J ends lost 6 bases and 4 bases respectively, with 13 bases between them. CDR3 length: 12 residues. CDR3: CSARMDVYEQYF. In nucleotides, the CDR3 is TGCAGTGCCCGGATGGACGTATACGAGCAGTACTTC.

This clonotype was counted a single time. The chain uses TRBV11-1 and TRBJ2-1, with 10 nucleotides matching TRBD2. Germline CDR1 reads SGHAT; CDR2 reads FQDESV (reference sequence). This CDR3 region has 17 residues. With 0 bases clipped from V and 7 bases from J, the junction kept 9 bases outside the gene matches. The CDR3 nucleotides are TGTGCCAGCAGCTTAGCGGGGGGGGCTAGCGGGAGTAATGAGCAGTTCTTC. Encoded protein: CASSLAGGASGSNEQFF.

V and J are TRBV2 and TRBJ1-2; 7 bases agree with TRBD1. Germline V lookup: CDR1 SNHLY, CDR2 FYNNEI. Losses at the gene ends were 3 bases for V and 7 bases for J; bases not matched to a gene: 5. The length of the CDR3 is 13 residues. CDR3 amino acids: CASSDRQGRGYTF. For the CDR3, the DNA is TGTGCCAGCAGTGACCGACAGGGCCGTGGCTACACCTTC.

This clonotype was counted many times. This chain uses TRBV29-1 with TRBJ1-1; D ambiguous. The CDR3 has 12 amino acids. Per the germline V gene, CDR1 is SQVTM and CDR2 is ANQGSEA. With 3 bases removed from V and 0 bases from J, the gap between germline ends came to 5 bases. CDR3 region: CSVDLVNTEAFF. The CDR3 DNA reads TGCAGCGTTGATTTAGTGAACACTGAAGCTTTCTTT.

Note on this clonotype: This may arise from a read error, as a much more abundant clone is one base away. The chain recombines TRBV28 with TRBJ1-2, with TRBD1 identical over 7 bases. CDR1 MDHEN and CDR2 SYDVKM come from the germline V gene. The CDR3 extends over 15 amino acids. In DNA, the CDR3 is TGTGCCGGCAGTACGAGGGGGACAGCTAACTATGGCTACACCTTC. It codes for CAGSTRGTANYGYTF.

This clonotype appeared many times. V is TRBV28 and J is TRBJ2-7; 9 bases are shared with TRBD2. The trim removed 3 bases at V and 3 bases at J, leaving 6 bases unmatched. The CDR3 runs to 15 residues. Looked up from germline, CDR1 is MDHEN and CDR2 is SYDVKM. CDR3 sequence reads: CASSFLAAGGYEQYF. CDR3 in DNA: TGTGCCAGCAGTTTCTTGGCAGCGGGGGGCTACGAGCAGTACTTC. The entire variable domain, with the rest obtained from reference TRBV28 and TRBJ2-7, is as follows: DVKVTQSSRYLVKRTGEKVFLECVQDMDHENMFWYRQDPGLGLRLIYFSYDVKMKEKGDIPEGYSVSREKKERFSLILESASTNQTSMYLCASSFLAAGGYEQYFGPGTRLTVT.

The V gene is TRBV4-3, the J gene TRBJ2-7; 11 bases map to TRBD2. This CDR3 has 17 amino acids. Germline-derived CDR1 and CDR2 are LGHNA and YSLEER. Unmatched junction bases numbered 7, after V lost 0 bases and J lost 3 bases. The CDR3 sequence is CASSQELAGASLYEQYF. DNA for the CDR3: TGCGCCAGCAGCCAAGAACTAGCGGGAGCGTCCCTCTACGAGCAGTACTTC.

This clonotype was counted only a few times. The CDR3 loop is CASSLGGRGRYYGEQYF. The CDR3 DNA sequence: TGTGCCAGCAGCTTAGGGGGCAGGGGGCGCTACTACGGCGAGCAGTACTTC. The genes are TRBV7-9 and TRBJ2-7, with 8 bases matching TRBD1. V was clipped by 1 base and J by 6 bases; unmatched bases: 14. This CDR3 is 17 amino acids long. The germline V gene has CDR1 SEHNR and CDR2 FQNEAQ (reference sequence). Complete variable domain (other parts from reference TRBV7-9 and TRBJ2-7): DTGVSQNPRHKITKRGQNVTFRCDPISEHNRLYWYRQTLGQGPEFLTYFQNEAQLEKSRLLSDRFSAERPKGSFSTLEIQRTEQGDSAMYLCASSLGGRGRYYGEQYFGPGTRLTVT.

This clonotype has ten or more counts. V usage is TRBV12-3 or TRBV12-4 and J usage is TRBJ2-5, with D possibly TRBD2 on 6 matching bases. The V gene lost 3 bases and the J gene lost 2 bases, with 10 bases spanning the gap. CDR3 length equals 14 residues. The CDR3 reads CASSFGGVQETQYF. The CDR3 DNA follows: TGTGCCAGCAGTTTCGGAGGGGTACAAGAGACCCAGTACTTC.

This clonotype has only one observation. This could be a read error, since a much larger clone is one nucleotide away. The chain carries TRBV20-1 and TRBJ1-1; possibly TRBD1 for D (5 bases). CDR1 and CDR2 (germline): DFQATT, SNEGSKA (reference sequence). The CDR3 runs 14 residues. The CDR3 DNA reads TGCAGTGCTAGAGATGCCGGGGGAGGCACTGAAGCTTTATTT. Translation: CSARDAGGGTEALF.